The following is a TCR beta chain sequence with its context. Its antigen is unidentified. The data belong to a study of T cells after yellow fever vaccination. Broader study findings: Most primary-vaccination clones recurred post-booster (roughly 96% CD4, 88% CD8).

Germline CDR1 LNHDA, CDR2 SQIVND (reference sequence). With V trimmed by 5 bases and J by 7 bases, 4 bases remained unmatched. This CDR3 contains 13 residues. A process of 5'RACE template switching, which added a universal primer site and UMIs, was used to make TCR cDNA. From the 5' RACE reads, TCRdb called clonotypes with MiXCR, one entry per CDR3 protein. The data show about 300,000 distinct CDR3 sequences, with roughly 8.7% seen just once and about 3% held by the top ten. The TCR sequence derives from a man between 18 and 35 years old who received the YFV17D yellow fever vaccine. V and J are TRBV19 and TRBJ1-1; 10 nucleotides agree with TRBD1. Source: CD4+ T cells sorted from PBMCs, taken 5 days after the yellow fever booster vaccination. Written as DNA, the CDR3 is TGTGCCAGTAGTTCCGACAGGGGGCTTGAAGCTTTCTTT. Translated, it gives CASSSDRGLEAFF. Filled out from reference TRBV19 and TRBJ1-1, the complete variable domain reads DGGITQSPKYLFRKEGQNVTLSCEQNLNHDAMYWYRQDPGQGLRLIYYSQIVNDFQKGDIAEGYSVSREKKESFPLTVTSAQKNPTAFYLCASSSDRGLEAFFGQGTRLTVV.